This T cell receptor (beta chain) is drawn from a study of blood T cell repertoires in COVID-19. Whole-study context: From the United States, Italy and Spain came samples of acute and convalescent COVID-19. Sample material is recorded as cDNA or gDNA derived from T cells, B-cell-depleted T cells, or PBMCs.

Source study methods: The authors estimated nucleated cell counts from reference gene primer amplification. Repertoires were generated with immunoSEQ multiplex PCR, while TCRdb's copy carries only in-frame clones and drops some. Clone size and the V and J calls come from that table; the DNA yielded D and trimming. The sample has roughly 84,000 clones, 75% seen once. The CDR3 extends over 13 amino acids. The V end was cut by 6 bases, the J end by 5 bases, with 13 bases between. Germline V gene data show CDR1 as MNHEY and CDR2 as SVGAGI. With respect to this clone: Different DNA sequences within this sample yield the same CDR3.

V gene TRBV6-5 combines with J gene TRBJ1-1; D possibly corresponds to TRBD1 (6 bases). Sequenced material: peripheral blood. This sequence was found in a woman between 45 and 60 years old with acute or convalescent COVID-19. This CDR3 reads CASSLQGYTEAFF. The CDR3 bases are TGTGCCAGCAGCTTACAGGGTTATACTGAAGCTTTCTTT.